A selection of T cell receptor beta chains follows, all from one sample in a study of shared clonotypes between healthy human individuals. Sequencing used immunoSEQ multiplex PCR; TCRdb keeps in-frame clones, though not all of them. The sample carries millions of clones, more than 80% recorded once. The sample was naive CD4+ T cells sorted from blood. The receptors were gathered from a man between 18 and 29 years old in good health. Each CDR3 is given with its conserved first and last residue. D genes are given only for firm matches. Where a row states a size, it is once, few, many or the class of an expanded clone; other rows omit it.

V	size	D	J	DNA	CDR3
TRBV5-5	NA	NA	TRBJ1-1	TGTGCCAGCAGCTTTGGTCAGACGAACACTGAAGCTTTCTTT	CASSFGQTNTEAFF
TRBV29-1	once	TRBD2	TRBJ2-1	TGCAGCGTTGATTCTCAGGCTAGCGGGGGGCCGAAGCAGTTCTTC	CSVDSQASGGPKQFF
TRBV7-2	NA	NA	TRBJ1-3	TGTGCCAGCAGCGCTGTAAAGGACGGCGGAAACACCATATATTTT	CASSAVKDGGNTIYF
TRBV18	NA	NA	TRBJ2-5	TGTGCCAGCTCACCGGCAGGGCTCCAAGAGACCCAGTACTTC	CASSPAGLQETQYF
TRBV2	few	NA	TRBJ2-3	TGTGCCAGCAGCCGCACAGATACGCAGTATTTT	CASSRTDTQYF
TRBV7-6	once	NA	TRBJ2-2	TGTGCCAGCAGCTTGAGCGGAAACACCGGGGAGCTGTTTTTT	CASSLSGNTGELFF
TRBV14	NA	NA	TRBJ2-2	TGTGCCAGCAGCCAAGATCTGAGGTCCGGGGAGCTGTTTTTT	CASSQDLRSGELFF
TRBV11-3	few	NA	TRBJ2-1	TGTGCCAGCAGCTCCGGGCCCCCTGGGAATGAGCAGTTCTTC	CASSSGPPGNEQFF
TRBV7-7	few	NA	TRBJ1-1	TGTGCTAGCAGCGCGGGGGGCGGCACTGAAGCTTTCTTT	CASSAGGGTEAFF
TRBV20-1	NA	NA	TRBJ1-2	TGCAGTGCTAGACGGAGTTATGGCTACACCTTC	CSARRSYGYTF
TRBV29-1	NA	NA	TRBJ1-2	TGCAGCGGTGGACAAAACCCGGACTATGGCTACACCTTC	CSGGQNPDYGYTF
TRBV18	NA	NA	TRBJ1-5	TGTGCCAGCTCACGGAATGCAGGGAACAATCAGCCCCAGCATTTT	CASSRNAGNNQPQHF
TRBV5-4	NA	TRBD1	TRBJ1-2	TGTGCCAGCAGCCCGGGCCAGGGGGCAGCTGGCTACACCTTC	CASSPGQGAAGYTF
TRBV10-3	NA	NA	TRBJ1-5	TGTGCCATCGGGGCGGTCTATAGCAATCAGCCCCAGCATTTT	CAIGAVYSNQPQHF
TRBV2	NA	TRBD1	TRBJ2-7	TGTGCCAGCAGTCTGGACAGGGGGCGCGACGAGCAGTACTTC	CASSLDRGRDEQYF
TRBV6-5	NA	NA	TRBJ2-1	TGTGCCAGCAGTTCAACCACTGGGGGCAATGAGCAGTTCTTC	CASSSTTGGNEQFF
TRBV6-5	once	NA	TRBJ2-3	TGTGCCAGCAGTTACTTCGAGGGCTCAGATACGCAGTATTTT	CASSYFEGSDTQYF
TRBV5-1	NA	NA	TRBJ2-7	TGCGCCAGCAGCTTGGCCGCGGGCAGGGTTTACGAGCAGTACTTC	CASSLAAGRVYEQYF
TRBV14	NA	NA	TRBJ2-3	TGTGCCAGCAGCCAAGAGGTGGTCAGCCCTAGCACAGATACGCAGTATTTT	CASSQEVVSPSTDTQYF
TRBV11-2	NA	TRBD2	TRBJ2-4	TGTGCCAGCAGTTATGGACTAGAGGCTACCATTCAGTACTTC	CASSYGLEATIQYF
TRBV4-1	NA	NA	TRBJ2-1	TGCGCCAGCAGCCAAGAGGGGGAGGGGGAGAATGAGCAGTTCTTC	CASSQEGEGENEQFF
TRBV19	NA	NA	TRBJ2-7	TGTGCCAGTAGCCCGACGGACAGAGTCTACGAGCAGTACTTC	CASSPTDRVYEQYF
TRBV19	NA	NA	TRBJ1-2	TGTGCCAGTAGGGAATGGGGGGACTATGGCTACACCTTC	CASREWGDYGYTF
TRBV9	NA	TRBD2	TRBJ2-5	TGTGCCAGCAGCGTAGGGGTAGCGGGGGATTTACAAGAGACCCAGTACTTC	CASSVGVAGDLQETQYF
TRBV19	NA	NA	TRBJ1-2	TGTGCCACCGCCCCGGGGGGGTACAGGGTAGACGGCTACACCTTC	CATAPGGYRVDGYTF